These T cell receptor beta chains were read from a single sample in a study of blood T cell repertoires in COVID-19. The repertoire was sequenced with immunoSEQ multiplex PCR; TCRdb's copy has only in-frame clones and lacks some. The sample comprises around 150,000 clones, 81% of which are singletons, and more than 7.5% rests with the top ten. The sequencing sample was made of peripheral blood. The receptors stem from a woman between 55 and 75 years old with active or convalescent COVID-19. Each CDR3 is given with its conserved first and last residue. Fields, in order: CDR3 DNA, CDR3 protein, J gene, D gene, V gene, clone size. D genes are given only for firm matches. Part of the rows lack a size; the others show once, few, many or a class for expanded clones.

cdr3_nt: TGTGCCAGCAGCTTTTGGTCCCCGGGGTCACAGCAGTTCTTC; cdr3_aa: CASSFWSPGSQQFF; j_call: TRBJ2-1; d_call: -; v_call: TRBV7-2; clone_size: -
cdr3_nt: TGCGCCAGCAGTGAGTCCCTAATTCCCTCCGGCTACACCTTC; cdr3_aa: CASSESLIPSGYTF; j_call: TRBJ1-2; d_call: -; v_call: TRBV10-1; clone_size: few
cdr3_nt: TGTGCCAGCAGCTGGGGCGGAGGGACGAACACCGGGGAGCTGTTTTTT; cdr3_aa: CASSWGGGTNTGELFF; j_call: TRBJ2-2; d_call: -; v_call: TRBV5-5; clone_size: -
cdr3_nt: TGTGCCTCAGCCGCCGGGACAGGGGTCAATGAGCAGTTCTTC; cdr3_aa: CASAAGTGVNEQFF; j_call: TRBJ2-1; d_call: TRBD1; v_call: TRBV28; clone_size: -
cdr3_nt: TGTGCCAGCAGACCGGCGGGCGCATTCTCTGGAAACACCATATATTTT; cdr3_aa: CASRPAGAFSGNTIYF; j_call: TRBJ1-3; d_call: -; v_call: TRBV7-2; clone_size: -
cdr3_nt: TGTGCCAGCAGTTTAAGGGCAGGGGCAAATCAGCCCCAGCATTTT; cdr3_aa: CASSLRAGANQPQHF; j_call: TRBJ1-5; d_call: -; v_call: TRBV28; clone_size: -
cdr3_nt: TGTGCCAGCAGAAGGACAGGGGGATATGGCTACACCTTC; cdr3_aa: CASRRTGGYGYTF; j_call: TRBJ1-2; d_call: TRBD1; v_call: TRBV28; clone_size: -
cdr3_nt: TGTGCCAGCTGTCCCGGACAGGGTGTCGGTTACGAGCAGTACTTC; cdr3_aa: CASCPGQGVGYEQYF; j_call: TRBJ2-7; d_call: TRBD1; v_call: TRBV27; clone_size: -
cdr3_nt: TGTGCCAGCAGTCGTTCTCGTAGCTCCTACAATGAGCAGTTCTTC; cdr3_aa: CASSRSRSSYNEQFF; j_call: TRBJ2-1; d_call: -; v_call: TRBV7-3; clone_size: -
cdr3_nt: TGTGCCAGCAGGAACGGGGGGACGAACACCGGGGAGCTGTTTTTT; cdr3_aa: CASRNGGTNTGELFF; j_call: TRBJ2-2; d_call: TRBD2; v_call: TRBV6-5; clone_size: -
cdr3_nt: TGCAGCGTTGTAGCAGAGAACACCGGGGAGCTGTTTTTT; cdr3_aa: CSVVAENTGELFF; j_call: TRBJ2-2; d_call: -; v_call: TRBV29-1; clone_size: -
cdr3_nt: TGCAGCGCTGGGACAGGTTTCTATGGCTACACCTTC; cdr3_aa: CSAGTGFYGYTF; j_call: TRBJ1-2; d_call: TRBD1; v_call: TRBV29-1; clone_size: -
cdr3_nt: TGTGCCTGGAGTGTACAGAGTAGCGGGGTATTGAATGAGCAGTTCTTC; cdr3_aa: CAWSVQSSGVLNEQFF; j_call: TRBJ2-1; d_call: TRBD2; v_call: TRBV30; clone_size: -
cdr3_nt: TGTGCCTGGGGGCTAGGACAGGGTTTCGGGACCCAGTACTTC; cdr3_aa: CAWGLGQGFGTQYF; j_call: TRBJ2-5; d_call: TRBD1; v_call: TRBV30; clone_size: -
cdr3_nt: TGCGCCAGCAGCCTTTCTGGGGGAGGCAACTATGGCTACACCTTC; cdr3_aa: CASSLSGGGNYGYTF; j_call: TRBJ1-2; d_call: -; v_call: TRBV4-1; clone_size: -
cdr3_nt: TGTGCCAGCAGTGACAGGGCTAGCAATCAGCCCCAGCATTTT; cdr3_aa: CASSDRASNQPQHF; j_call: TRBJ1-5; d_call: -; v_call: TRBV6-1; clone_size: -
cdr3_nt: TGTGCCAGCAGTTCCTCAGGGACAGGGACTCTGAGCTCCTACGAGCAGTACTTC; cdr3_aa: CASSSSGTGTLSSYEQYF; j_call: TRBJ2-7; d_call: TRBD1; v_call: TRBV28; clone_size: -
cdr3_nt: TGTGCCAGCTCACCAGCGAGGACAGCAAACTATGGCTACACCTTC; cdr3_aa: CASSPARTANYGYTF; j_call: TRBJ1-2; d_call: -; v_call: TRBV18; clone_size: -
cdr3_nt: TGTGCCAGCAGCCAATCGCTTCCACTAGCAGGATACAATGAGCAGTTCTTC; cdr3_aa: CASSQSLPLAGYNEQFF; j_call: TRBJ2-1; d_call: -; v_call: TRBV16; clone_size: few
cdr3_nt: TGTGCCAGCAGCGAACAGGGGCTTCACTACAATGAGCAGTTCTTC; cdr3_aa: CASSEQGLHYNEQFF; j_call: TRBJ2-1; d_call: TRBD1; v_call: TRBV7-9; clone_size: -
cdr3_nt: TGTGCCAGCAGCAAGGACAGGGTGAACACTGAAGCTTTCTTT; cdr3_aa: CASSKDRVNTEAFF; j_call: TRBJ1-1; d_call: TRBD1; v_call: TRBV11-2; clone_size: many
cdr3_nt: TGTGCCAGCAGCGCCGGGACAGGGTTTTTCAATGAGCAGTTCTTC; cdr3_aa: CASSAGTGFFNEQFF; j_call: TRBJ2-1; d_call: TRBD1; v_call: TRBV2; clone_size: -
cdr3_nt: TGTGCCGGATACGACGGAGGACTAGCGGGGAGCACAGATACGCAGTATTTT; cdr3_aa: CAGYDGGLAGSTDTQYF; j_call: TRBJ2-3; d_call: TRBD2; v_call: TRBV25-1; clone_size: -
cdr3_nt: TGTGCCAGCAGTGTCGGGAGGATCCTCTTTTTT; cdr3_aa: CASSVGRILFF; j_call: TRBJ1-6; d_call: -; v_call: TRBV25-1; clone_size: -
cdr3_nt: TGTGCCAGCAGCCAGGGACAGGGCGCCGGAGAAAAACTGTTTTTT; cdr3_aa: CASSQGQGAGEKLFF; j_call: TRBJ1-4; d_call: TRBD1; v_call: TRBV4-2; clone_size: -
cdr3_nt: TGTGCCAGCAGCTTTAGTCGGGACTCTGGAAACACCATATATTTT; cdr3_aa: CASSFSRDSGNTIYF; j_call: TRBJ1-3; d_call: -; v_call: TRBV7-2; clone_size: -
cdr3_nt: TGTGCCAGCAGCGATAGTGATACGCAGTATTTT; cdr3_aa: CASSDSDTQYF; j_call: TRBJ2-3; d_call: -; v_call: TRBV9; clone_size: few
cdr3_nt: TGTGCCAGCAGCGTAGGGAGGGCAGGGACAGCGCCGGGCACCTTC; cdr3_aa: CASSVGRAGTAPGTF; j_call: TRBJ1-2; d_call: TRBD1; v_call: TRBV9; clone_size: once
cdr3_nt: TGTGCCAGCAGTTACCTGGCTGCCGAAAAACTGTTTTTT; cdr3_aa: CASSYLAAEKLFF; j_call: TRBJ1-4; d_call: -; v_call: TRBV6-2/TRBV6-3; clone_size: once
cdr3_nt: TGTGCCAGCAGGCGAAGCACTAGCGCAGACACCGGGGAGCTGTTTTTT; cdr3_aa: CASRRSTSADTGELFF; j_call: TRBJ2-2; d_call: TRBD2; v_call: TRBV14; clone_size: few
cdr3_nt: TGTGCCAGCAGCCCGCGGGGACCGTCAGAAAAACTGTTTTTT; cdr3_aa: CASSPRGPSEKLFF; j_call: TRBJ1-4; d_call: -; v_call: TRBV7-8; clone_size: -
cdr3_nt: TGTGCCAGCAGCTTAGCCGTGGCCTCCTACAATGAGCAGTTCTTC; cdr3_aa: CASSLAVASYNEQFF; j_call: TRBJ2-1; d_call: -; v_call: TRBV7-2; clone_size: -
cdr3_nt: TGTGCCTGGAGTGTTGTCGTAGGAAACACCATATATTTT; cdr3_aa: CAWSVVVGNTIYF; j_call: TRBJ1-3; d_call: -; v_call: TRBV30; clone_size: -
cdr3_nt: TGCGCCAGCAGCTCCCTAAGCGGGGCCGTCACAGATACGCAGTATTTT; cdr3_aa: CASSSLSGAVTDTQYF; j_call: TRBJ2-3; d_call: TRBD2; v_call: TRBV5-1; clone_size: -
cdr3_nt: TGTGCCTGGAGGGCGACAGGGGCAAATGAAGCTTTCTTT; cdr3_aa: CAWRATGANEAFF; j_call: TRBJ1-1; d_call: TRBD1; v_call: TRBV30; clone_size: few
cdr3_nt: TGTGCCAGCAGCCCCCGGGGGGTCACAGATACGCAGTATTTT; cdr3_aa: CASSPRGVTDTQYF; j_call: TRBJ2-3; d_call: TRBD2; v_call: TRBV9; clone_size: few
cdr3_nt: TGTGCCAGCAGTGAATTTTTATTCGAGGCAGGGGAATCATATGGCTACACCTTC; cdr3_aa: CASSEFLFEAGESYGYTF; j_call: TRBJ1-2; d_call: -; v_call: TRBV2; clone_size: -
cdr3_nt: TGTGCCAGCAGTGGGACTAGGACCGGGGAGCTGTTTTTT; cdr3_aa: CASSGTRTGELFF; j_call: TRBJ2-2; d_call: TRBD2; v_call: TRBV12-3/TRBV12-4; clone_size: once
cdr3_nt: TGTGCCAGCAGCTTGGAAGCTAGCGGGAGACCCAGTATATATGAGCAGTTCTTC; cdr3_aa: CASSLEASGRPSIYEQFF; j_call: TRBJ2-1; d_call: TRBD2; v_call: TRBV5-5; clone_size: -
cdr3_nt: TGTGCCAGTAGCAAAACTGGGGGACAGGGCAATCAGCCCCAGCATTTT; cdr3_aa: CASSKTGGQGNQPQHF; j_call: TRBJ1-5; d_call: TRBD1; v_call: TRBV19; clone_size: -
cdr3_nt: TGCAGCGCTCGACAGTACACTGAAGCTTTCTTT; cdr3_aa: CSARQYTEAFF; j_call: TRBJ1-1; d_call: -; v_call: TRBV29-1; clone_size: -
cdr3_nt: TGTGCCAGCAGTTTATCTACGGACATTCAGTACTTC; cdr3_aa: CASSLSTDIQYF; j_call: TRBJ2-4; d_call: -; v_call: TRBV28; clone_size: -
cdr3_nt: TGTGCCAGCAGTGTGTTAGCGGGGGGGTCCACAGATACGCAGTATTTT; cdr3_aa: CASSVLAGGSTDTQYF; j_call: TRBJ2-3; d_call: TRBD2; v_call: TRBV6-1; clone_size: -
cdr3_nt: TGTGCCAGCAGCTTTGGGACAAACTATGGCTACACCTTC; cdr3_aa: CASSFGTNYGYTF; j_call: TRBJ1-2; d_call: -; v_call: TRBV5-4; clone_size: -
cdr3_nt: TGTGCCACCAGTGAGGGACAGACAAATTCACCCCTCCACTTT; cdr3_aa: CATSEGQTNSPLHF; j_call: TRBJ1-6; d_call: TRBD1; v_call: TRBV24-1; clone_size: -